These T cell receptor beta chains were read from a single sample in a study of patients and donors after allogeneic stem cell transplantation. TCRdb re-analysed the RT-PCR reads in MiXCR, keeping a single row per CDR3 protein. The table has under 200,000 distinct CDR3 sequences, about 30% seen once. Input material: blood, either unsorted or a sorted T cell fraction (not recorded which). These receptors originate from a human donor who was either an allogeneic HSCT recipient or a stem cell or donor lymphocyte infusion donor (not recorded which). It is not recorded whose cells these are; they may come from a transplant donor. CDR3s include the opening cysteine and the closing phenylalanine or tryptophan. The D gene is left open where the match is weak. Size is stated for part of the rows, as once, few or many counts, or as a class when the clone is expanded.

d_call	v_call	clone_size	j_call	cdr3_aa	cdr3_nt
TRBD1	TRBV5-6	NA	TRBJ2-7	CASSLEGTGGYEQYF	TGTGCCAGCAGCTTGGAAGGGACAGGGGGCTACGAGCAGTACTTC
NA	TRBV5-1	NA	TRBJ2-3	CASSQRRSTDTQYF	TGCGCCAGCAGCCAGAGGAGGAGCACAGATACGCAGTATTTT
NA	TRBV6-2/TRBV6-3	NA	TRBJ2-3	CASNSGSTWDTQYF	TGTGCCAGCAATAGCGGATCCACGTGGGATACGCAGTATTTT
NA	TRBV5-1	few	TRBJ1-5	CASRRGELDNQPQHF	TGCGCCAGCAGGAGGGGGGAGTTGGACAATCAGCCCCAGCATTTT
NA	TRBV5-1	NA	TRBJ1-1	CASSRLTGNTEAFF	TGCGCCAGCAGCCGATTGACAGGGAACACTGAAGCTTTCTTT
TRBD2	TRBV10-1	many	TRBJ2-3	CASSAQRGTTDTQYF	TGCGCCAGCAGTGCCCAGCGGGGAACCACAGATACGCAGTATTTT
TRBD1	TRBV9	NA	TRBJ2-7	CASSVSTGTGAHEQYF	TGTGCCAGCAGCGTATCAACCGGGACAGGGGCCCACGAGCAGTACTTC
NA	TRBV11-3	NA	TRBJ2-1	CASSLRGGIYNEQFF	TGTGCCAGCAGCTTGCGCGGAGGGATCTACAATGAGCAGTTCTTC
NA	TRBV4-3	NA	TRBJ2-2	CASSQAGWGEKDTGELFF	TGCGCCAGCAGCCAAGCGGGATGGGGAGAAAAGGACACCGGGGAGCTGTTTTTT
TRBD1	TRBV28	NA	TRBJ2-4	CAYSAGTGAKNIQYF	TGTGCCTATTCGGCCGGGACAGGGGCCAAAAACATTCAGTACTTC
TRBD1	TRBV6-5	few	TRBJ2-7	CASSRTRTGAYEQYF	TGTGCCAGCAGCCGAACGAGGACAGGAGCCTACGAGCAGTACTTC
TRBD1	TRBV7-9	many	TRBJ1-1	CASSPTPGQGSNEAFF	TGTGCCAGCAGCCCCACTCCGGGACAGGGATCCAATGAAGCTTTCTTT
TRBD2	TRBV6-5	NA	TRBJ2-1	CASSYSAGASGRYNEQFF	TGTGCCAGCAGTTACTCCGCCGGTGCTAGCGGGAGGTACAATGAGCAGTTCTTC
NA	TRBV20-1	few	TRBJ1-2	CSARDPVAGARYGYTF	TGCAGTGCTAGAGATCCTGTGGCAGGGGCCCGCTATGGCTACACCTTC
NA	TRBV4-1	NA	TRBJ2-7	CASSQDGLRSGYEQYF	TGCGCCAGCAGCCAAGACGGGTTGAGGAGCGGCTACGAGCAGTACTTC
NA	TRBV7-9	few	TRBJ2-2	CASSLAGSTGSELFF	TGTGCCAGCAGCTTAGCGGGATCGACAGGATCGGAGCTGTTTTTT
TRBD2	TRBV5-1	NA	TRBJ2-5	CASSFQSAGEETQYF	TGCGCCAGCAGCTTCCAATCGGCGGGAGAAGAGACCCAGTACTTC
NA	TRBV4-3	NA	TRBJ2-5	CASSQDLRGTETQYF	TGCGCCAGCAGCCAAGATTTGAGGGGGACGGAGACCCAGTACTTC
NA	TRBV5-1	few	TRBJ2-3	CASSPRTNTDTQYF	TGCGCCAGCAGCCCCCGGACTAACACAGATACGCAGTATTTT
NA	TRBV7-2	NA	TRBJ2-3	CASSLDGTAQDTQYF	TGTGCCAGCAGCCTAGACGGGACGGCACAAGATACGCAGTATTTT
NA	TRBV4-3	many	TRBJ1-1	CASSPEPRGITEAFF	TGCGCCAGCAGCCCCGAGCCCAGGGGAATCACTGAAGCTTTCTTT
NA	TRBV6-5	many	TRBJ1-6	CASSYSKTEAPLHF	TGTGCCAGCAGTTACTCGAAGACGGAGGCACCCCTCCACTTT
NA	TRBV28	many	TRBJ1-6	CASSLGDGSSYNSPLHF	TGTGCCAGCAGTTTGGGGGACGGAAGCTCCTATAATTCACCCCTCCACTTT
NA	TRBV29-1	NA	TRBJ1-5	CSVVARDNQPQHF	TGCAGCGTTGTCGCCAGGGACAATCAGCCCCAGCATTTT
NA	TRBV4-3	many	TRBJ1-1	CASSHGRGIGGAFF	TGCGCCAGCAGCCACGGCAGAGGGATAGGTGGAGCTTTCTTT
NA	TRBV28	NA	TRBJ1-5	CASSPRQLNQPQHF	TGTGCCAGCAGTCCCCGACAGCTCAATCAGCCCCAGCATTTT
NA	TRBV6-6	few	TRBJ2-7	CASTPVERGTYEQYF	TGTGCCAGCACCCCCGTGGAGAGGGGAACGTACGAGCAGTACTTC
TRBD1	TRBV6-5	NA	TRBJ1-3	CASSSTGGDTIYF	TGTGCCAGCAGTTCGACAGGGGGTGACACCATATATTTT
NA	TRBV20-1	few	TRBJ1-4	CSARDRQSIREKLFF	TGCAGTGCTAGAGACCGACAGTCCATAAGGGAAAAACTGTTTTTT
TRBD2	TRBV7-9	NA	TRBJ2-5	CASLTAGGRETQYF	TGTGCCAGTTTAACGGCGGGAGGGCGTGAGACCCAGTACTTC
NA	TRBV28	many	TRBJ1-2	CASSFTGGTYGYTF	TGTGCCAGCAGTTTCACCGGGGGGACCTATGGCTACACCTTC
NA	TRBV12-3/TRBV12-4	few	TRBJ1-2	CASILQGGYGYTF	TGTGCCAGCATTCTCCAAGGAGGATATGGCTACACCTTC
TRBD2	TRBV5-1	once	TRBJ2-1	CASSLGLAGFNEQFF	TGCGCCAGCAGCTTGGGACTAGCGGGGTTCAATGAGCAGTTCTTC
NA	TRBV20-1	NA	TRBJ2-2	CSARDWRGTGELFF	TGCAGTGCTAGAGATTGGAGGGGCACCGGGGAGCTGTTTTTT
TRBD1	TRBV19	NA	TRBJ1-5	CASSQRGPGNQPQHF	TGTGCCAGTAGTCAAAGGGGGCCTGGCAATCAGCCCCAGCATTTT
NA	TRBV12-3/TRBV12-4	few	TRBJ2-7	CASSSPDSYEQYF	TGTGCCAGCAGTTCTCCGGACTCCTACGAGCAGTACTTC
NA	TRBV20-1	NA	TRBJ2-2	CSAPGSGYTGELFF	TGCAGTGCTCCAGGGTCGGGGTACACCGGGGAGCTGTTTTTT
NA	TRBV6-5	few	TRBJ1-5	CASIGGPNQPQHF	TGTGCCAGCATAGGGGGACCTAATCAGCCCCAGCATTTT
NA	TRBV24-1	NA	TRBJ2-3	CATSDRQGGTDTQYF	TGTGCCACCAGTGATCGACAGGGAGGTACAGATACGCAGTATTTT
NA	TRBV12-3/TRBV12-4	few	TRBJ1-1	CASSSRENTEAFF	TGTGCCAGCAGTTCCCGGGAGAACACTGAAGCTTTCTTT
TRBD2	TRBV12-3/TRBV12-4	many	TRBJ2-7	CASSLGGRSYEQYF	TGTGCCAGCAGTTTAGGCGGGAGAAGCTACGAGCAGTACTTC
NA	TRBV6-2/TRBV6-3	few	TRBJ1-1	CASSDWTRRGTEAFF	TGTGCCAGCAGTGATTGGACGCGCAGAGGGACTGAAGCTTTCTTT
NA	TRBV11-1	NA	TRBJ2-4	CASSLDTGSVIQYF	TGTGCCAGCAGCCTAGATACAGGGTCGGTCATTCAGTACTTC
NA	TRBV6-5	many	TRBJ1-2	CASSYGARGGYTF	TGTGCCAGCAGTTACGGGGCCAGAGGGGGCTACACCTTC
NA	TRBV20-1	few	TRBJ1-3	CSVRGGGNTIYF	TGCAGCGTCCGAGGGGGAGGAAACACCATATATTTT
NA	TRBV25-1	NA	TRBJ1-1	CASSEYGKGNTEAFF	TGTGCCAGCAGTGAATATGGGAAGGGGAACACTGAAGCTTTCTTT
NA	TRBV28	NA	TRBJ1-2	CASSFEQSYGYTF	TGTGCCAGCAGTTTTGAACAGTCCTATGGCTACACCTTC
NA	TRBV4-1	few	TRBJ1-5	CASSHFASNQPQHF	TGCGCCAGCAGCCACTTTGCCAGCAATCAGCCCCAGCATTTT
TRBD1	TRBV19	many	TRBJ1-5	CASSTGQEFYQPQHF	TGTGCCAGTAGTACAGGACAGGAATTCTATCAGCCCCAGCATTTT
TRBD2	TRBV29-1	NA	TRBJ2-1	CSVTPGLAGTEQFF	TGCAGCGTTACACCGGGACTAGCGGGAACTGAGCAGTTCTTC
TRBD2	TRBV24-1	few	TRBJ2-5	CATSPSGNQETQYF	TGTGCCACCAGTCCTAGCGGGAACCAAGAGACCCAGTACTTC
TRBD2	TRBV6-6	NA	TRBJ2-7	CASSSRSGVTYEQYF	TGTGCCAGCAGTTCTCGTAGCGGGGTAACCTACGAGCAGTACTTC